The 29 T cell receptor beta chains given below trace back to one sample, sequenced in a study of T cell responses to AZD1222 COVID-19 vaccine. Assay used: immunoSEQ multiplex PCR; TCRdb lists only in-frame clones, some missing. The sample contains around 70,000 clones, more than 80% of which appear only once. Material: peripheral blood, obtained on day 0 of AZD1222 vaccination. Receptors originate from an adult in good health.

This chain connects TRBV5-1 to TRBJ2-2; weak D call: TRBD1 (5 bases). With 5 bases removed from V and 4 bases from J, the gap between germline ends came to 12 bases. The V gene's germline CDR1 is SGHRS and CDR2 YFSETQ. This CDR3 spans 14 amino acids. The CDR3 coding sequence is TGCGCCAGCAGACCGCGACAGACCACCGGGGAGCTGTTTTTT. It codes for CASRPRQTTGELFF.

In nucleotides, the CDR3 is TGTGCCAGCAGCAGGGGCTACGAGCAGTACTTC. Translating it yields CASSRGYEQYF. This chain links TRBV27 with TRBJ2-7; a possible D gene is TRBD1 (6 bases). The V and J ends lost 6 bases and 3 bases respectively, with 6 bases between them. The length of the CDR3 is 11 residues. CDR1 and CDR2 (germline): MNHEY, SMNVEV (reference sequence).

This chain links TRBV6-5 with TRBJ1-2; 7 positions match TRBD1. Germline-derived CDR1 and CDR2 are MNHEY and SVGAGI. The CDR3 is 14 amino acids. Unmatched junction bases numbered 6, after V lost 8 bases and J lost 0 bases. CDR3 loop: CASAIDRANYGYTF. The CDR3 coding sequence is TGTGCCAGCGCGATAGACAGGGCTAACTATGGCTACACCTTC.

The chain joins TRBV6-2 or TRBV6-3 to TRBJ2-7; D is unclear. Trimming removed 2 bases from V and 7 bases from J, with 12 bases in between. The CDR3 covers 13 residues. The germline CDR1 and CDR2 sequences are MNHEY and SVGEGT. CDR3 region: CASSYGVSGEQYF. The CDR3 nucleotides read TGTGCCAGCAGTTACGGGGTGAGTGGAGAGCAGTACTTC.

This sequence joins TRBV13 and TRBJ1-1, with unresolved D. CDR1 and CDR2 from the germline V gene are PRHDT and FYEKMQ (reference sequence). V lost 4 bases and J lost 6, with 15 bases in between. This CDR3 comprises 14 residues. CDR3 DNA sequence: TGTGCCAGCAGCTGGTGGACCCGGGAGGCTGAAGCTTTCTTT. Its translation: CASSWWTREAEAFF. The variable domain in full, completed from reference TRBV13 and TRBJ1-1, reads AAGVIQSPRHLIKEKRETATLKCYPIPRHDTVYWYQQGPGQDPQFLISFYEKMQSDKGSIPDRFSAQQFSDYHSELNMSSLELGDSALYFCASSWWTREAEAFFGQGTRLTVV.

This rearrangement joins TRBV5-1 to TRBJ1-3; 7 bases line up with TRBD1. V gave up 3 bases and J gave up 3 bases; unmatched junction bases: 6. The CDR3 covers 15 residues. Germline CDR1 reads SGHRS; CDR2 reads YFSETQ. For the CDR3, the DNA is TGCGCCAGCAGCTCGCAGACAGGGAGTGGAAACACCATATATTTT. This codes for CASSSQTGSGNTIYF.

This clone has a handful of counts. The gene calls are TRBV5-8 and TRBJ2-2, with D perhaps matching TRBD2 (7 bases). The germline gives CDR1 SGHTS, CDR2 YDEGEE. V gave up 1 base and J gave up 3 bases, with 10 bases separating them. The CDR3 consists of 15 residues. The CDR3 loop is CASSLRGGDTGELFF. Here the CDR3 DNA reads TGTGCCAGCAGCTTGAGGGGGGGCGACACCGGGGAGCTGTTTTTT.

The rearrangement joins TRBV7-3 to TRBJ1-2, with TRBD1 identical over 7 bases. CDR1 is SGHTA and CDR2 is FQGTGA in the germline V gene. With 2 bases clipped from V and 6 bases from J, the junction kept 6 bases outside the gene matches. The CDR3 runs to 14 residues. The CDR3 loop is CASSLGTEGDGYTF. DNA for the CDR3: TGTGCCAGCAGCTTAGGGACAGAGGGCGATGGCTACACCTTC.

The CDR3 here is CASSQDARSQQPQHF. For the CDR3, the DNA is TGTGCCAGCAGCCAAGATGCGAGGAGTCAGCAGCCCCAGCATTTT. The J gene is TRBJ1-5, the V gene TRBV3-1 (or the pseudogene TRBV3-2); D gene unclear. V was shortened by 0 bases and J by 7 bases, with 13 bases between the two germline ends. CDR1 LGHDT and CDR2 YNNKEL come from the germline V gene (reference sequence). This CDR3 is built from 15 residues.

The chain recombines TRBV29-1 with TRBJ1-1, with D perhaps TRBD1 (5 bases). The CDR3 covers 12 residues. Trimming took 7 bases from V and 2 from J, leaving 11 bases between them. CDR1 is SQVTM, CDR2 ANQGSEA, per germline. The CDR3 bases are TGCAGCGGAGGGACGGGAAACACTGAAGCTTTCTTT. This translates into CSGGTGNTEAFF.

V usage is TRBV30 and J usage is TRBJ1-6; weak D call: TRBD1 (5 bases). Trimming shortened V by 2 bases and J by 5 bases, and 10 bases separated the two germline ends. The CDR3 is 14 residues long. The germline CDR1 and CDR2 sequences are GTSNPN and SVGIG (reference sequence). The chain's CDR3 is CAWSPGTDNSPLHF. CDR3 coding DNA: TGTGCCTGGAGTCCAGGGACTGATAATTCACCCCTCCACTTT.

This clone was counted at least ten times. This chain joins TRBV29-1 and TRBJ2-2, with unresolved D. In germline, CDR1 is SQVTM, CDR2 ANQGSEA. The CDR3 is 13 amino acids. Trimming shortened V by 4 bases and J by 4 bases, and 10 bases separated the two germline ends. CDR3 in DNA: TGCAGCGTTGGGGCGGCGACCACCGGGGAGCTGTTTTTT. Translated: CSVGAATTGELFF.

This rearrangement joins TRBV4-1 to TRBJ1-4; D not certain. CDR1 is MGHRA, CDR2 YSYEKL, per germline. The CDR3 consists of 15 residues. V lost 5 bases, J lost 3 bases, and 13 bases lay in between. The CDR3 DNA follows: TGCGCCAGCAGCTACATGAGGGCATCTAATGAAAAACTGTTTTTT. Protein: CASSYMRASNEKLFF.

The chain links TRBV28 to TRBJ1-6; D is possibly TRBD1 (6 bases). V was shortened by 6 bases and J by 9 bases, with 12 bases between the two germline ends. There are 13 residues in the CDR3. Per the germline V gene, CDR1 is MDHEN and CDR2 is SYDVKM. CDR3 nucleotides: TGTGCCAGCAGCCCGACAGGTCTTTCACCCCTCCACTTT. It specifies CASSPTGLSPLHF.

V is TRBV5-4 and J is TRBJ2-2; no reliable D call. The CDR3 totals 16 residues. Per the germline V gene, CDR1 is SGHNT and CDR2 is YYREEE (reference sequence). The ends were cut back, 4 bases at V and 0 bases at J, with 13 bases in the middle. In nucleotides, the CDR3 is TGTGCCAGCAGCCCCCGGCCCGGGTCGAACACCGGGGAGCTGTTTTTT. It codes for CASSPRPGSNTGELFF. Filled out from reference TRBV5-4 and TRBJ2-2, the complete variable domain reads ETGVTQSPTHLIKTRGQQVTLRCSSQSGHNTVSWYQQALGQGPQFIFQYYREEENGRGNFPPRFSGLQFPNYSSELNVNALELDDSALYLCASSPRPGSNTGELFFGEGSRLTVL.

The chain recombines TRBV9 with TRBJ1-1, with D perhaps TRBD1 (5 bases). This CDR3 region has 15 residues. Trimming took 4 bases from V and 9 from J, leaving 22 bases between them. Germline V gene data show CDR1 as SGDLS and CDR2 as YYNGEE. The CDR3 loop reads CASSPPEGKWMKAFF. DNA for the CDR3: TGTGCCAGCAGCCCTCCTGAGGGGAAGTGGATGAAAGCTTTCTTT. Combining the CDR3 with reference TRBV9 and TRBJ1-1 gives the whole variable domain DSGVTQTPKHLITATGQRVTLRCSPRSGDLSVYWYQQSLDQGLQFLIQYYNGEERAKGNILERFSAQQFPDLHSELNLSSLELGDSALYFCASSPPEGKWMKAFFGQGTRLTVV.

The CDR3 region is CARSLDSGAGRNQPQHF. CDR3 coding DNA: TGTGCCAGAAGCTTGGACTCGGGGGCAGGGCGGAATCAGCCCCAGCATTTT. V usage is TRBV5-3 and J usage is TRBJ1-5, with D perhaps TRBD1 (6 bases). TRBV5-3 is identified as an open reading frame with a role that is uncertain. The CDR3 extends over 17 amino acids. V was pared by 0 bases and J by 4 bases, with 17 bases between.

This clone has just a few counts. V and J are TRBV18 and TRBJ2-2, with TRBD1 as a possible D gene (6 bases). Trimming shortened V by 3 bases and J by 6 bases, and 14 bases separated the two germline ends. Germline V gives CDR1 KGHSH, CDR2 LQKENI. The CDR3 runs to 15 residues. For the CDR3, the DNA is TGTGCCAGCTCACCCTCCGGACAGCTCGCCGGGGAGCTGTTTTTT. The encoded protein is CASSPSGQLAGELFF.

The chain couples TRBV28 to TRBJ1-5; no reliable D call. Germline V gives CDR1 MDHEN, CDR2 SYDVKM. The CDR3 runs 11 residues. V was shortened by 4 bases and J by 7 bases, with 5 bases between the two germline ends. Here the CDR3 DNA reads TGTGCCAGCAGTTCAGAACAGCCCCAGCATTTT. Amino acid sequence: CASSSEQPQHF.

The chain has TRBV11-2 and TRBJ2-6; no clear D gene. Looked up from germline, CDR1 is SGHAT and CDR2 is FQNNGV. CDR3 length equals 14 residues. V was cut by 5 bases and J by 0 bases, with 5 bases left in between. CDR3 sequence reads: CASSPRSGANVLTF. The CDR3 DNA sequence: TGTGCCAGCAGCCCCCGCTCTGGGGCCAACGTCCTGACTTTC.

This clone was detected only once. The CDR3, as DNA: TGTGCCAGCAGCCTCGGGTACAATGAGCAGTTCTTC. Its protein product is CASSLGYNEQFF. The chain links TRBV3-1 (or the pseudogene TRBV3-2) to TRBJ2-1, with no clear D. V lost 4 bases and J lost 4, with 5 bases in between. CDR3 size: 12 residues. The germline V gene encodes CDR1 LGHDT and CDR2 YNNKEL (reference sequence).

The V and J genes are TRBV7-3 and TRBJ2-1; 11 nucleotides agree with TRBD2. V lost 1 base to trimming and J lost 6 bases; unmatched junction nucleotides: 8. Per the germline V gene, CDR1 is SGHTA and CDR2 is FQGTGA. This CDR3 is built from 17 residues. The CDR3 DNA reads TGTGCCAGCAGCTTAATCCCCCTAGCGGGAGGACTCAATGAGCAGTTCTTC. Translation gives CASSLIPLAGGLNEQFF.

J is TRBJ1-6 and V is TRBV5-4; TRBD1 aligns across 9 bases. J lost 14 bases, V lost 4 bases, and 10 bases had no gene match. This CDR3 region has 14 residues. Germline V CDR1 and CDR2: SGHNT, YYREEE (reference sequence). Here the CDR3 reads CASSARDRENTLHF. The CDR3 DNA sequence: TGTGCCAGCAGCGCCCGGGACAGGGAGAATACCCTCCACTTT.

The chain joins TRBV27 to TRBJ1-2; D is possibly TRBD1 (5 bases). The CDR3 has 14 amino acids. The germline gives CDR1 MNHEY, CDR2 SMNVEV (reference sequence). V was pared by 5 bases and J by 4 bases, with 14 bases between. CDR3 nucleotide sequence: TGTGCCAGCAGTCACCGACAGCATTCCTATGGCTACACCTTC. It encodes CASSHRQHSYGYTF.

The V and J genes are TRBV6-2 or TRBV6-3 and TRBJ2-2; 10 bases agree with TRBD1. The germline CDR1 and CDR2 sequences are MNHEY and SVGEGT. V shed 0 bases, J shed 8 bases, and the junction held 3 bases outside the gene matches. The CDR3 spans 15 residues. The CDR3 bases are TGTGCCAGCAGTTACTCTGGACAGGGGGTAGGGGAGCTGTTTTTT. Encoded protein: CASSYSGQGVGELFF.

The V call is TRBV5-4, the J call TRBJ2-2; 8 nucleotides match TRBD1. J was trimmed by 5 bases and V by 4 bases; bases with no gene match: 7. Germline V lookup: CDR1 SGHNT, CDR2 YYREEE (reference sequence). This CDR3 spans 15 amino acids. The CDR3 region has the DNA TGTGCCAGCAGCCCTGCTCAGGGGGCGACCGGGGAGCTGTTTTTT. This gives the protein CASSPAQGATGELFF. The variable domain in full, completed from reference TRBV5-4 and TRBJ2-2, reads ETGVTQSPTHLIKTRGQQVTLRCSSQSGHNTVSWYQQALGQGPQFIFQYYREEENGRGNFPPRFSGLQFPNYSSELNVNALELDDSALYLCASSPAQGATGELFFGEGSRLTVL.

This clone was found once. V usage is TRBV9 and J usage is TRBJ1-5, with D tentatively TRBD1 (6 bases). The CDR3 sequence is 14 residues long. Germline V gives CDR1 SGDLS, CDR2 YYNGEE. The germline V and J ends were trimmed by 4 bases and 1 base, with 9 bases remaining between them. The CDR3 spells CASSRGRSNQPQHF. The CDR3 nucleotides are TGTGCCAGCAGCCGGGGGCGCAGCAATCAGCCCCAGCATTTT.

This CDR3 reads CASSPGALTEAFF. For the CDR3, the DNA is TGTGCCAGCAGCCCCGGCGCTTTGACTGAAGCTTTCTTT. The genes are TRBV13 and TRBJ1-1; D is unresolved. The CDR3 contains 13 residues. The germline V gene encodes CDR1 PRHDT and CDR2 FYEKMQ (reference sequence). V was clipped by 5 bases and J by 5 bases, with 12 bases between them.

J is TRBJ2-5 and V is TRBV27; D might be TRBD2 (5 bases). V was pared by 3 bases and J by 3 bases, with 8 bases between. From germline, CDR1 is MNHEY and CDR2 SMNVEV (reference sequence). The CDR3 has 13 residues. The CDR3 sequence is CASSFVGEETQYF. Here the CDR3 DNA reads TGTGCCAGCAGTTTCGTGGGAGAAGAGACCCAGTACTTC.